Sequencing of this T cell receptor (beta chain) was carried out in a study of T cells after yellow fever vaccination. TCRdb re-called the 5' RACE reads through MiXCR, storing one row per CDR3 protein. The table shows around 530,000 distinct CDR3 sequences, with around 17% occurring only once. This clonotype was counted only a few times. The germline V gene encodes CDR1 SGDLS and CDR2 YYNGEE. V lost 0 bases, J lost 3 bases, and 12 bases lay in between. The CDR3 is made up of 15 amino acids. The sequence derives from a man aged 18 to 35 who received the YFV17D yellow fever vaccine. The sequences come from PBMCs, collected less than 6 days after the first yellow fever vaccination. The chain links TRBV9 to TRBJ1-1; a weak D match, TRBD1 (6 bases). CDR3 loop: CASSVEQGRYTEAFF. In DNA, the CDR3 is TGTGCCAGCAGCGTAGAGCAGGGGAGATACACTGAAGCTTTCTTT.